These 28 T cell receptor beta chains originate from one sample sequenced in a study of T cells in Graves' hyperthyroidism and ophthalmopathy. TCR beta CDR3 regions were amplified from RNA. The HTBI set primed first-round TCR CDR3 RT-PCR. TCRdb analysed the multiplex PCR reads with MiXCR anew, one entry per CDR3 protein. Of roughly 640,000 distinct CDR3 sequences listed, around 15% are singletons. Sequenced material: blood. These receptors originate from a middle-aged woman with Graves' ophthalmopathy.

This clonotype was seen repeatedly, ten times or more. The chain has TRBV12-3 or TRBV12-4 and TRBJ2-2, with 12 bases lining up with TRBD2. V shed 5 bases, J shed 1 base, and the junction held 5 bases outside the gene matches. This CDR3 has 17 residues. DNA for the CDR3: TGTGCCAGCAGTGCCCCGGGACTAGCGGGGAACACCGGGGAGCTGTTTTTT. This translates into CASSAPGLAGNTGELFF.

The chain links TRBV11-2 to TRBJ1-2; D ambiguous. This CDR3 has 12 residues. The V end was cut by 0 bases, the J end by 7 bases, with 6 bases between. Germline CDR1 is SGHAT and CDR2 is FQNNGV. The CDR3 reads CASSLEYGGYTF. CDR3 coding DNA: TGTGCCAGCAGCTTAGAATACGGTGGCTACACCTTC.

The table lists this clonotype with many counts. CDR3 amino acids: CASRIPGREYNEQFF. The CDR3 nucleotides read TGTGCCAGCAGGATTCCGGGACGAGAATACAATGAGCAGTTCTTC. The J gene is TRBJ2-1, the V gene TRBV6-1; tentatively, D is TRBD1 or TRBD2 (5 bases each). This CDR3 has 15 amino acids. Germline V gene data show CDR1 as MNHNS and CDR2 as SASEGT. V lost 6 bases, J lost 4 bases, and 16 bases lay in between.

This clonotype was seen ten or more times. The CDR3 DNA follows: TGTGCCAGCGGTCAGCGGGAGGGCAACAATGAGCAGTTCTTC. Amino acid sequence: CASGQREGNNEQFF. The rearrangement joins TRBV2 to TRBJ2-1; 10 nucleotides line up with TRBD2. Germline V gene lookup returns CDR1 SNHLY and CDR2 FYNNEI. The CDR3 consists of 14 residues. Losses at the gene ends were 8 bases for V and 5 bases for J; bases not matched to a gene: 6.

CDR3 bases: TGTGCCAGCAATAGGATAGGGGGGAGGAGCACCGGGGAGCTGTTTTTT. Translating it yields CASNRIGGRSTGELFF. The chain joins TRBV2 to TRBJ2-2; D may correspond to TRBD1 or TRBD2 (6 bases each). Trimming stripped 7 bases from V and 4 bases from J, with 19 bases between. Germline V gives CDR1 SNHLY, CDR2 FYNNEI. The length of the CDR3 is 16 residues.

In its sample, this clonotype was seen a few times. This chain links TRBV10-3 with TRBJ2-3; D is possibly TRBD2 (5 bases). In germline, CDR1 is ENHRY, CDR2 SYGVKD. The CDR3 extends over 15 amino acids. Deletions cut 2 bases from V and 1 base from J, with 10 bases between. CDR3: CAISEADYGTDTQYF. The CDR3 DNA follows: TGTGCCATCAGTGAGGCAGACTATGGCACAGATACGCAGTATTTT.

The sample holds many counts of this clonotype. The V call is TRBV6-5, the J call TRBJ1-2; no clear D. Germline V gene lookup returns CDR1 MNHEY and CDR2 SVGAGI. The ends were cut back, 0 bases at V and 1 base at J, with 12 bases in the middle. The CDR3 length is 16 residues. The CDR3 loop reads CASSYSLDSFNYGYTF. The CDR3 coding sequence is TGTGCCAGCAGTTACTCCCTGGACTCCTTTAACTATGGCTACACCTTC.

The chain has TRBV18 and TRBJ2-7; 13 bases are shared with TRBD2. Germline V gene lookup returns CDR1 KGHSH and CDR2 LQKENI. This CDR3 comprises 14 residues. V shed 6 bases and J 5 bases; nucleotides not matched to a gene: 4. The CDR3 loop reads CASSGLAGSNEQYF. CDR3 nucleotides: TGTGCCAGCTCGGGACTAGCGGGATCCAACGAGCAGTACTTC. The entire variable domain, with the rest obtained from reference TRBV18 and TRBJ2-7, is as follows: NAGVMQNPRHLVRRRGQEARLRCSPMKGHSHVYWYRQLPEEGLKFMVYLQKENIIDESGMPKERFSAEFPKEGPSILRIQQVVRGDSAAYFCASSGLAGSNEQYFGPGTRLTVT.

This clonotype has at least ten counts. The V and J genes are TRBV3-1 and TRBJ2-1, with D maybe TRBD2 (6 bases). Per germline, CDR1 LGHDT and CDR2 YNNKEL (reference sequence). This CDR3 is 21 amino acids long. The germline V and J ends were trimmed by 1 base and 0 bases, with 25 bases remaining between them. In DNA form, the CDR3 reads TGTGCCAGCAGCCAAGTATTCGGGCTTCCACTAGCCCAGAGCTCCTACAATGAGCAGTTCTTC. Encoded protein: CASSQVFGLPLAQSSYNEQFF.

This chain's CDR3 is CSVGTTTTNEKLFF. In DNA, the CDR3 is TGCAGCGTTGGGACCACGACAACTAATGAAAAACTGTTTTTT. This chain uses TRBV29-1 with TRBJ1-4; D not certain. The germline V gene has CDR1 SQVTM and CDR2 ANQGSEA. V was trimmed by 4 bases and J by 0 bases, leaving 9 bases between them. CDR3 length: 14 residues.

This clonotype was seen many times. The chain is built from TRBV30 and TRBJ2-2, with D perhaps assigned TRBD1 or TRBD2 (5 bases each). The germline gives CDR1 GTSNPN, CDR2 SVGIG (reference sequence). The CDR3 consists of 13 residues. The V end lost 3 bases, the J end lost 6 bases, and 11 bases lay between the germline ends. The CDR3 loop is CAWSPMGAGELFF. In nucleotides, the CDR3 is TGTGCCTGGAGCCCCATGGGGGCCGGGGAGCTGTTTTTT.

Concerning this clonotype itself: A read error is possible here, since a much larger clone lies one base away. The CDR3 sequence is CANSPASFAYEQYF. CDR3 nucleotides: TGTGCCAACTCACCAGCAAGTTTCGCCTACGAGCAGTACTTC. The chain links TRBV18 to TRBJ2-7; D is unresolved. The germline gives CDR1 KGHSH, CDR2 LQKENI. The CDR3 is made up of 14 amino acids.

In regard to this clonotype: One base away lies a much larger clone, so this may be a sequencing read error. The rearrangement joins TRBV28 to TRBJ2-7; 7 bases line up with TRBD2. Germline values: CDR1 MDHEN, CDR2 SYDVKM. V lost 7 bases to trimming and J lost 4 bases; unmatched junction nucleotides: 10. The CDR3 contains 14 residues. The CDR3 reads CASTDGGRGYEQYF. The CDR3 DNA reads TGTGCCAGCACCGACGGGGGGAGAGGGTACGAGCAGTACTTC.

The sample holds many counts of this clonotype. The chain is built from TRBV12-3 or TRBV12-4 and TRBJ1-2, with 8 bases that match TRBD1. Trimming took 2 bases from V and 5 from J; bases not matched to a gene: 13. This CDR3 has 17 amino acids. In nucleotides, the CDR3 is TGTGCCAGCAGTTTATCTCGAATTGGACAGGGTGGGTATGGCTACACCTTC. Protein sequence: CASSLSRIGQGGYGYTF.

This clonotype was seen more than once but under ten times. A much larger clone differs by one base, so this may be a read error. This chain uses TRBV6-1 with TRBJ1-1, with a possible D match to TRBD1 (6 bases). In germline, CDR1 is MNHNS, CDR2 SASEGT. Between the trimmed V and J ends, which lost 7 bases and 1 base, there was a span of 10 bases. The CDR3 runs 13 residues. The CDR3 reads CASNQQGNTEAFF. The CDR3 coding sequence is TGTGCCAGCAACCAACAGGGGAACACTGAAGCTTTCTTT.

This clonotype was counted a few times. V gene TRBV6-1 combines with J gene TRBJ2-5; TRBD2 agrees at 12 bases. In germline, CDR1 is MNHNS, CDR2 SASEGT. V was clipped by 4 bases and J by 2 bases; unmatched bases: 5. The CDR3 contains 16 residues. CDR3 nucleotides: TGTGCCAGCAGTGCAACCGGACTAGCGGGACAAGAGACCCAGTACTTC. It yields the protein CASSATGLAGQETQYF.

This clonotype was recorded a few times. This chain connects TRBV5-1 to TRBJ2-2; 8 bases fit TRBD2. Losses at the gene ends were 4 bases for V and 3 bases for J; bases not matched to a gene: 8. CDR3 length: 16 residues. Germline loops: CDR1 SGHRS, CDR2 YFSETQ. CDR3 sequence: CASSHAGGGDTGELFF. Written as DNA, the CDR3 is TGCGCCAGCAGCCACGCGGGGGGAGGCGACACCGGGGAGCTGTTTTTT.

At least ten counts were recorded for this clonotype. This sequence joins TRBV2 and TRBJ1-4; 7 bases match TRBD1. With V trimmed by 3 bases and J by 5 bases, 3 bases remained unmatched. Germline CDR1 reads SNHLY; CDR2 reads FYNNEI. The length of the CDR3 is 14 residues. Here the CDR3 reads CASSEPGGNEKLFF. The CDR3 DNA reads as TGTGCCAGCAGTGAGCCAGGGGGGAATGAAAAACTGTTTTTT.

This clonotype was found many times. This chain uses TRBV5-5 with TRBJ2-1; 8 bases fit TRBD2. V lost 4 bases and J lost 2; bases outside the gene matches: 11. Per germline, CDR1 SGHKS and CDR2 YYEKEE (reference sequence). The CDR3 covers 17 residues. The CDR3 DNA sequence: TGTGCCAGCAGCCCCTCCTCAATTAGCGGGGCCTACAATGAGCAGTTCTTC. Translated: CASSPSSISGAYNEQFF.

This clonotype was seen a handful of times. With a much larger clone just one base away, this may be a read error. The rearrangement joins TRBV3-1 to TRBJ2-5; TRBD1 aligns across 10 bases. Losses at the gene ends were 6 bases for V and 7 bases for J; bases not matched to a gene: 8. The CDR3 consists of 14 residues. Germline V CDR1 and CDR2: LGHDT, YNNKEL (reference sequence). The CDR3 loop is CASRQDRGRGTQYF. Written as DNA, the CDR3 is TGTGCCAGCAGACAGGACAGGGGGAGAGGGACCCAGTACTTC.

This rearrangement joins TRBV19 to TRBJ1-1; TRBD1 agrees at 9 bases. This CDR3 spans 15 amino acids. The V gene's germline CDR1 is LNHDA and CDR2 SQIVND (reference sequence). The ends lost 4 bases at V and 3 bases at J; junction bases unmatched: 6. CDR3 loop: CASSTEQGADTEAFF. The CDR3 DNA is TGTGCCAGTAGTACTGAACAGGGGGCGGACACTGAAGCTTTCTTT.

This clonotype was seen many times. The chain recombines TRBV28 with TRBJ1-2, with D tentatively TRBD1 (5 bases). Between the trimmed V and J ends, which lost 4 bases and 4 bases, there was a span of 10 bases. This CDR3 region has 13 residues. The germline CDR1 and CDR2 sequences are MDHEN and SYDVKM. The CDR3 protein is CASSSGAFYGYTF. CDR3 coding DNA: TGTGCCAGCAGTTCCGGGGCTTTCTATGGCTACACCTTC.

Comments on this clonotype: This sequence may be a read error, since a much larger clone differs from it by one base. The chain carries TRBV7-2 and TRBJ2-1; D gene uncertain. The CDR3 extends over 13 amino acids. Germline V CDR1 and CDR2: SGHTA, FQGNSA. In DNA, the CDR3 is TGTGCCAGCAGCCTGAAACACTACAATGAGCGGTTCTTC. This translates into CASSLKHYNERFF.

This clonotype has a count of ten or more. The rearrangement joins TRBV11-2 to TRBJ1-1; a weak D match, TRBD1 (6 bases). V was clipped by 1 base and J by 5 bases, with 17 bases between them. The CDR3 totals 16 residues. Germline CDR1 SGHAT, CDR2 FQNNGV. CDR3 residues: CASSLGVLQGGTEAFF. The CDR3 DNA is TGTGCCAGCAGCTTAGGGGTCCTACAGGGAGGAACTGAAGCTTTCTTT.

This clonotype was detected a few times. The chain has TRBV12-3 or TRBV12-4 and TRBJ1-1; possible D gene TRBD1, 6 bases. This CDR3 is built from 14 residues. Trimming removed 5 bases at V and 3 bases at J, with 13 bases between. The CDR3 is CASSETGGDTEAFF. The CDR3 coding sequence is TGTGCCAGCAGTGAGACAGGCGGGGACACTGAAGCTTTCTTT.

This clonotype appeared many times. J is TRBJ2-1 and V is TRBV3-1; the D gene could be TRBD1 or TRBD2 (6 bases each). Germline V CDR1 and CDR2: LGHDT, YNNKEL (reference sequence). The CDR3 length is 17 residues. V was trimmed by 1 base and J by 7 bases, leaving 20 bases between them. Written as DNA, the CDR3 is TGTGCCAGCAGCCAAGGGTTGGGCGGGACAAGGCGGAATGAGCAGTTCTTC. It codes for CASSQGLGGTRRNEQFF.

The chain combines TRBV19 with TRBJ2-7; 11 nucleotides align to TRBD2. Germline-derived CDR1 and CDR2 are LNHDA and SQIVND (reference sequence). The CDR3 covers 13 residues. V lost 7 bases, J lost 2 bases, and 1 base stayed unmatched. The chain's CDR3 is CASTSGRTYEQYF. DNA for the CDR3: TGTGCCAGTACTAGCGGGAGGACCTACGAGCAGTACTTC. Full variable domain (outside the CDR3, taken from reference TRBV19 and TRBJ2-7): DGGITQSPKYLFRKEGQNVTLSCEQNLNHDAMYWYRQDPGQGLRLIYYSQIVNDFQKGDIAEGYSVSREKKESFPLTVTSAQKNPTAFYLCASTSGRTYEQYFGPGTRLTVT.

The chain joins TRBV29-1 to TRBJ2-1, with D possibly TRBD2 on 5 matching bases. This CDR3 comprises 13 residues. V was cut by 6 bases and J by 9 bases, with 18 bases left in between. Germline CDR1 SQVTM, CDR2 ANQGSEA. CDR3 protein: CSVRAQATTEQFF. The CDR3 nucleotides are TGCAGCGTGAGGGCCCAGGCAACCACTGAGCAGTTCTTC.